The clone carrying this TCR beta chain was seen many times. Its antigen is not known. This specimen comes from a study of identical twins. The study, taken as a whole, reports: Memory repertoires showed no such pattern, whereas abundant cord blood beta clonotypes carried fewer insertions. Surplus twin overlap in beta out-of-frame sequences was less pronounced.

This CDR3 spans 11 amino acids. V was clipped by 6 bases and J by 8 bases, with 8 bases between them. Looked up from germline, CDR1 is MDHEN and CDR2 is SYDVKM. TCRdb re-derived calls from the 5' RACE reads in MiXCR, one entry per CDR3 protein. The sample records 350,000 to 450,000 distinct CDR3 sequences, roughly 20% being singletons. The sequence was collected from a man aged 45 to 65 in good health. Sequenced sample: naive T cells sorted from blood. V is TRBV28 and J is TRBJ2-1; D is unresolved. The CDR3 bases are TGTGCCAGCAGCCCTAAGGATGAGCAGTTCTTC. Protein sequence: CASSPKDEQFF.